These 7 T cell receptor beta chains were sequenced from one sample in a study of blood T cell repertoires in COVID-19. Sequencing used immunoSEQ multiplex PCR; TCRdb keeps in-frame clones, though not all of them. The sample has 95,000 to 110,000 clones, about 86% seen once. Sequencing input: peripheral blood. The receptors were gathered from a woman aged 80 or older with active or convalescent COVID-19.

The chain couples TRBV11-2 to TRBJ2-7; TRBD1 aligns across 7 bases. With 5 bases clipped from V and 3 bases from J, the junction kept 7 bases outside the gene matches. CDR3 length: 14 amino acids. CDR1 SGHAT and CDR2 FQNNGV come from the germline V gene. The CDR3 DNA reads TGTGCCAGCAGCCCGCGCCGGGACAGCTACGAGCAGTACTTC. Translating gives CASSPRRDSYEQYF.

The CDR3 DNA reads TGTGCCATCGCCGGGACAGGGGAAACTGAAGCTTTCTTT. Protein product: CAIAGTGETEAFF. This rearrangement joins TRBV10-3 to TRBJ1-1, with 10 bases matching TRBD1. Germline CDR1 and CDR2: ENHRY and SYGVKD. The CDR3 runs to 13 residues. V lost 8 bases and J lost 5; bases outside the gene matches: 5.

The rearrangement links TRBV7-9 to TRBJ2-5; D not resolved. The CDR3 covers 14 residues. The V and J ends lost 2 bases and 1 base respectively, with 8 bases between them. Germline assignment: CDR1 SEHNR and CDR2 FQNEAQ (reference sequence). CDR3 DNA sequence: TGTGCCAGCAGCTTAAGAACAATCCAAGAGACCCAGTACTTC. It translates to CASSLRTIQETQYF.

This clone has a single count. The V call is TRBV7-2, the J call TRBJ2-3; the match to TRBD2 covers 8 bases. V trimming: 6 bases; J trimming: 5 bases; junction bases outside the gene matches: 10. The CDR3 length is 15 residues. CDR1 is SGHTA, CDR2 FQGNSA, per germline. The CDR3 region is CASSYSGVHGDTQYF. For the CDR3, the DNA is TGTGCCAGCAGTTATAGCGGGGTTCACGGAGATACGCAGTATTTT.

The CDR3 sequence is CASSYRPGQRASAEAFF. The CDR3 nucleotides are TGTGCCAGCAGCTATCGTCCGGGACAGAGGGCATCCGCTGAAGCTTTCTTT. The chain links TRBV7-9 to TRBJ1-1, with 7 bases matching TRBD1. CDR1 is SEHNR, CDR2 FQNEAQ, per germline (reference sequence). V lost 4 bases, J lost 6 bases, and 17 bases stayed unmatched. This CDR3 is built from 17 residues.

Only one count was recorded for this clone. This chain uses TRBV19 with TRBJ1-6; 7 bases line up with TRBD1. J was trimmed by 6 bases and V by 3 bases; bases with no gene match: 8. The CDR3 is 16 amino acids. In germline, CDR1 is LNHDA, CDR2 SQIVND (reference sequence). The CDR3 loop reads CASSIESAGGNSPLHF. As DNA, the CDR3 is TGTGCCAGTAGTATTGAGTCGGCAGGGGGTAATTCACCCCTCCACTTT.

V gene TRBV24-1 combines with J gene TRBJ2-5; 8 bases are shared with TRBD2. The CDR3 is 17 residues long. Germline V lookup: CDR1 KGHDR, CDR2 SFDVKD. Trimming removed 0 bases from V and 2 bases from J; junction bases left unmatched: 7. CDR3 in amino acids: CATSDLGERGKQETQYF. In nucleotides, the CDR3 is TGTGCCACCAGTGATTTGGGGGAGCGGGGGAAACAAGAGACCCAGTACTTC.